The present entry profiles one T cell receptor beta chain with its context. Its antigen is undetermined. The junction shows a germline mismatch at one end, possibly a read error. Primers for the PCR totalled 60 Vbeta and 13 Jbeta. Using immunoSEQ multiplex PCR, the repertoire was profiled, and TCRdb retains in-frame clones only, with some absent. The profile shows around 110,000 clones, approximately 80% of them singletons. This sample stems from a study of cytomegalovirus exposure and HLA in healthy donors. Study context: When 350 to 500 donors were genotyped, 81% of them were found to fall in the Caucasian-associated ancestry cluster.

General study findings and limits: In terms of immune exposure information, only CMV serostatus was available. Segments of the TCR beta V type were, in most cases, productive about 87% or about 30% of the time in an earlier analysis.

The CDR3 is 15 residues long. In germline, CDR1 is SGHNT, CDR2 YYREEE (reference sequence). The V call is TRBV5-4, the J call TRBJ2-6; weak D call: TRBD1 (5 bases). Sequenced material: PBMCs. This clonotype originated in a man aged 25 to 40 in good health and CMV-seropositive. The CDR3 protein is CASSSKLSGANGLTF. In DNA form, the CDR3 reads TGTGCCAGCAGTTCTAAACTCTCTGGGGCCAACGGCCTGACTTTC. The full variable domain, its missing parts supplied by reference TRBV5-4 and TRBJ2-6, is ETGVTQSPTHLIKTRGQQVTLRCSSQSGHNTVSWYQQALGQGPQFIFQYYREEENGRGNFPPRFSGLQFPNYSSELNVNALELDDSALYLCASSSKLSGANGLTFGAGSRLTVL.